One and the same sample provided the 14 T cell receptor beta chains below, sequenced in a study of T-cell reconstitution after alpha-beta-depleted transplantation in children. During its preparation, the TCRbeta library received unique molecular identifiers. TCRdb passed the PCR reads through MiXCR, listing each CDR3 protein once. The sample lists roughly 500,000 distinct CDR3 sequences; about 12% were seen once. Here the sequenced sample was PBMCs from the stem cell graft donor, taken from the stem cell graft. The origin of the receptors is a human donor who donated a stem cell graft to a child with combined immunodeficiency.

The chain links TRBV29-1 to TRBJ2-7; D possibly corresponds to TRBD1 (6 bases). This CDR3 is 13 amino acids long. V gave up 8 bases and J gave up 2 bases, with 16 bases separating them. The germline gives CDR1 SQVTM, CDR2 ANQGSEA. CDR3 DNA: TGCAGCACTACCGGGACACTGGCCTACGAGCAGTACTTC. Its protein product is CSTTGTLAYEQYF.

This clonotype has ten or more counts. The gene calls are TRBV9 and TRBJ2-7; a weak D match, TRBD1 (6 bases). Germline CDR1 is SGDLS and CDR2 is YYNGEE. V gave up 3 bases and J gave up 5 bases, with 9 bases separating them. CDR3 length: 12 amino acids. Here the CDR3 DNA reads TGTGCCAGCAGCGCTAACAGGGACGAGCAGTACTTC. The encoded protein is CASSANRDEQYF.

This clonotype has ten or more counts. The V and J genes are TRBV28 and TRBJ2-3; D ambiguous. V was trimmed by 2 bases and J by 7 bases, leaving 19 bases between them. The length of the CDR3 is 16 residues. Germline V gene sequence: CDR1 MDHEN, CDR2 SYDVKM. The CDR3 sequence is CASSLVVSWRPNTQYF. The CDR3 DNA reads TGTGCCAGCAGTTTAGTAGTTTCGTGGAGACCTAATACGCAGTATTTT. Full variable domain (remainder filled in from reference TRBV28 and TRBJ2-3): DVKVTQSSRYLVKRTGEKVFLECVQDMDHENMFWYRQDPGLGLRLIYFSYDVKMKEKGDIPEGYSVSREKKERFSLILESASTNQTSMYLCASSLVVSWRPNTQYFGPGTRLTVL.

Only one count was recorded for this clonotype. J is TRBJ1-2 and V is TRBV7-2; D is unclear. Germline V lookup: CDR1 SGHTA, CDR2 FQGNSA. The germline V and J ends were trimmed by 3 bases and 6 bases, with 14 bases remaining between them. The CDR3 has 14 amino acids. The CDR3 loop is CASSFTPTPDGYTF. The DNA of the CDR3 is TGTGCCAGCAGCTTCACTCCGACCCCTGATGGCTACACCTTC. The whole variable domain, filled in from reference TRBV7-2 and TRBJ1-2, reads GAGVSQSPSNKVTEKGKDVELRCDPISGHTALYWYRQSLGQGLEFLIYFQGNSAPDKSGLPSDRFSAERTGGSVSTLTIQRTQQEDSAVYLCASSFTPTPDGYTFGSGTRLTVV.

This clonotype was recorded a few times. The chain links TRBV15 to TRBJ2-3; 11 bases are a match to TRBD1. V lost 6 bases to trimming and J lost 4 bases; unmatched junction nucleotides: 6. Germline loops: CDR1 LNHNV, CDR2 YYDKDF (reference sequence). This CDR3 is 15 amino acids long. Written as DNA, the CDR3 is TGTGCCACCAGTAGGACAGGGGGCTGGGCAGATACGCAGTATTTT. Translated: CATSRTGGWADTQYF.

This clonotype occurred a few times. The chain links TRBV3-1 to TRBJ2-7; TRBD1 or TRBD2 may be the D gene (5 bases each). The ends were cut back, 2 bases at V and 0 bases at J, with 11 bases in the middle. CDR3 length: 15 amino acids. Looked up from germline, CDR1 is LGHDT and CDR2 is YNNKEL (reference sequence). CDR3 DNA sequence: TGTGCCAGCAGCCAAAGGGGACGGTACTCCTACGAGCAGTACTTC. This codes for CASSQRGRYSYEQYF.

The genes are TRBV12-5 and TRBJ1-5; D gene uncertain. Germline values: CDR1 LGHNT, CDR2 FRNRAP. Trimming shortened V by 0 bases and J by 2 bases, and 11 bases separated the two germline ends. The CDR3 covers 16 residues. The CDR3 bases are TGTGCTAGTGGTTTGGTAGTGGGATATGGCAATCAGCCCCAGCATTTT. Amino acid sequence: CASGLVVGYGNQPQHF. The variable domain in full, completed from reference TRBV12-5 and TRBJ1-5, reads DARVTQTPRHKVTEMGQEVTMRCQPILGHNTVFWYRQTMMQGLELLAYFRNRAPLDDSGMPKDRFSAEMPDATLATLKIQPSEPRDSAVYFCASGLVVGYGNQPQHFGDGTRLSIL.

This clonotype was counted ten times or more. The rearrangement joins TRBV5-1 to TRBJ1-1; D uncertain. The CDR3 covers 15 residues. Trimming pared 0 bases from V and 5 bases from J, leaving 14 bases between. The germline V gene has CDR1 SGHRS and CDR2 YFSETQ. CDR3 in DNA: TGCGCCAGCAGCTTGGCCGGTAGGGAAGGGACTGAAGCTTTCTTT. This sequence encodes CASSLAGREGTEAFF.

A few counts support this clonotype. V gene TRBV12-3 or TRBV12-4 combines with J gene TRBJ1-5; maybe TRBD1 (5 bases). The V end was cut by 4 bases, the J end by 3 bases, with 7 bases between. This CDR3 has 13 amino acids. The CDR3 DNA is TGTGCCAGCAGTTCAGGGACCAATCAGCCCCAGCATTTT. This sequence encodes CASSSGTNQPQHF.

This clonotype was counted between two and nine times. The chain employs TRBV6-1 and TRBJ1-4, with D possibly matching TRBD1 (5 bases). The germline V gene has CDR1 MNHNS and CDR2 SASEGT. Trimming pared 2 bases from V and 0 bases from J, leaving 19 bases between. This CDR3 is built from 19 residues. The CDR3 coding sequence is TGTGCCAGCAGTGAAAGCGACGGACACCACCTAGCAACTAATGAAAAACTGTTTTTT. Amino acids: CASSESDGHHLATNEKLFF.

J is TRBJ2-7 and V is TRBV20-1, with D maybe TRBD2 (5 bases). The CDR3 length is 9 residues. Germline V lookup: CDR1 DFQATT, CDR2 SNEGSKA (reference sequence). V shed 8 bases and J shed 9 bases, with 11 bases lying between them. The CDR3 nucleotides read TGCAGTCCCCCGGACTCGCAGTACTTC. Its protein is CSPPDSQYF.

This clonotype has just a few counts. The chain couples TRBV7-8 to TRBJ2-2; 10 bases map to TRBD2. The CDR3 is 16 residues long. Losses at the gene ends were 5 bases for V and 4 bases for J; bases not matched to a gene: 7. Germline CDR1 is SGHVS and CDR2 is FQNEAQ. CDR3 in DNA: TGTGCCAGCAGCATTAGACTAGCGGGCATCACCGGGGAGCTGTTTTTT. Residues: CASSIRLAGITGELFF.

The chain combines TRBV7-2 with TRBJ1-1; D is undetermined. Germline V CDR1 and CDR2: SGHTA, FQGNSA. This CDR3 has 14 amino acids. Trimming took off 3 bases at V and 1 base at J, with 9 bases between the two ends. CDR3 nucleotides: TGTGCCAGCAGCTTGAGGCTACCGAACACTGAAGCTTTCTTT. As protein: CASSLRLPNTEAFF.

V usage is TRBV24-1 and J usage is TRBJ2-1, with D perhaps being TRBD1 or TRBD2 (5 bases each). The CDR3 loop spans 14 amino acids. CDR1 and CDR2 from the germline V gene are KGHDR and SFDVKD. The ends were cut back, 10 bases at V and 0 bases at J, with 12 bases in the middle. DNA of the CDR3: TGTGCCACACGAGGGGAGCGCTCCTACAATGAGCAGTTCTTC. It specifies CATRGERSYNEQFF.